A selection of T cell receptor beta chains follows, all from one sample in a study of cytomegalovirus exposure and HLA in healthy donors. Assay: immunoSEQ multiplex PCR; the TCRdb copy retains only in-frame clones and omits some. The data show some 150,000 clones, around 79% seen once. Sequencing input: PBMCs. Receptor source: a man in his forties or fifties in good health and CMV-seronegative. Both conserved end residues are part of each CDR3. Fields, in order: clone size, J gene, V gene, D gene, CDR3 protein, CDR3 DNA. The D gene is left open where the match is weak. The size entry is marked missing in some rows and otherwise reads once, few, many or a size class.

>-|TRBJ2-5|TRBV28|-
CASSLRRPDSLPGQTQYF
TGTGCCAGCAGTTTGCGGCGGCCAGACAGCCTTCCCGGCCAGACCCAGTACTTC
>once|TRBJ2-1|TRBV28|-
CASSLAVEQFF
TGTGCCAGCAGTCTTGCAGTTGAGCAGTTCTTC
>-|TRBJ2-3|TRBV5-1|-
CASRFRDTTDTQYF
TGCGCCAGCAGATTCCGCGACACCACAGATACGCAGTATTTT
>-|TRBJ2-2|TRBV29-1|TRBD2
CSVTSGRSGGELFF
TGCAGCGTAACTAGCGGGCGATCTGGGGGGGAGCTGTTTTTT
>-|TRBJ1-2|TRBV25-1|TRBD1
CASSDQTGGKGGRYGYTF
TGTGCCAGCAGTGATCAAACAGGGGGCAAGGGGGGCCGCTATGGCTACACCTTC
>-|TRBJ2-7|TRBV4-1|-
CASSQETSSYEQYF
TGCGCCAGCAGCCAAGAGACAAGTTCCTACGAGCAGTACTTC
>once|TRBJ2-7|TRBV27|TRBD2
CASSTRPGGGTRFYEQCF
TGTGCCAGCAGTACTCGTCCTGGCGGGGGGACAAGATTCTACGAGCAGTGCTTC
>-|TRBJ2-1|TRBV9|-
CASSPLGGRRSYNEQFF
TGTGCCAGCAGCCCGCTTGGGGGGAGGAGGTCCTACAATGAGCAGTTCTTC
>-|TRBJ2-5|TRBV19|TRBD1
CASSPQGVVETQYF
TGTGCCAGTAGTCCACAGGGGGTTGTAGAGACCCAGTACTTC
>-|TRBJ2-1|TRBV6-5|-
CASSSFNEQFF
TGTGCCAGCAGCTCCTTTAATGAGCAGTTCTTC
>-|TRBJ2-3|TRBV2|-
CASSRGVGTDTQYF
TGTGCCAGCAGCCGGGGAGTTGGCACAGATACGCAGTATTTT
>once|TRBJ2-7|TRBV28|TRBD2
CASSFASGIYEQYF
TGTGCCAGCAGTTTCGCTAGCGGGATATACGAGCAGTACTTC
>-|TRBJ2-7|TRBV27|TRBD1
CASTIRARGRGKSYEQYF
TGTGCCAGCACCATAAGGGCCCGGGGCAGGGGGAAGTCCTACGAGCAGTACTTC
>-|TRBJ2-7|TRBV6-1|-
CASSAPDSSYEQYF
TGTGCCAGCAGTGCCCCGGACAGCTCCTACGAGCAGTACTTC
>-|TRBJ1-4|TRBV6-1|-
CASSSDRSGKLFF
TGTGCCAGCAGTTCAGACAGGAGCGGAAAACTGTTTTTT
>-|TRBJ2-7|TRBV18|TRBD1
CASSPGQGQTYEQYF
TGTGCCAGCTCACCGGGACAGGGGCAAACCTACGAGCAGTACTTC
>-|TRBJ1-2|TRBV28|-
CASSLPGSNYGYTF
TGTGCCAGCAGTTTGCCCGGGTCGAACTATGGCTACACCTTC
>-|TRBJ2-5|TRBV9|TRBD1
CASSDGTGLNQETQYF
TGTGCCAGCAGTGATGGGACAGGTCTAAATCAAGAGACCCAGTACTTC
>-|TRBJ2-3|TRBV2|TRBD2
CASTSPGLAGATDTQYF
TGTGCCAGCACGTCACCGGGACTAGCGGGAGCAACGGATACGCAGTATTTT
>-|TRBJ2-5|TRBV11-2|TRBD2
CASSLGRGETQYF
TGTGCCAGCAGCTTGGGGCGGGGGGAGACCCAGTACTTC
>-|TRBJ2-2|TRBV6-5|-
CASSYFGNTGELFF
TGTGCCAGCAGTTACTTTGGCAACACCGGGGAGCTGTTTTTT
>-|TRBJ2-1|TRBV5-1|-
CASSGWRDEQFF
TGCGCCAGCAGCGGGTGGAGGGATGAGCAGTTCTTC
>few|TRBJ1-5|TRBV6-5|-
CASTGGPGQPQHF
TGTGCCAGCACGGGGGGCCCGGGTCAGCCCCAGCATTTT
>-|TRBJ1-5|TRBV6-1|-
CASRGGDMANQPQHF
TGTGCCAGCAGGGGGGGGGATATGGCCAATCAGCCCCAGCATTTT
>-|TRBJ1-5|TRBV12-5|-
CASGLGGGGGNQPQHF
TGTGCTAGTGGTTTGGGGGGGGGCGGGGGCAATCAGCCCCAGCATTTT
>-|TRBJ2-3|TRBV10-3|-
CAISESYGGPTGTQYF
TGTGCCATCAGTGAGTCTTACGGCGGCCCAACCGGGACGCAGTATTTT